This T cell receptor (beta chain) came from a study of T cells after yellow fever vaccination. Study-wide background: SMART-Seq v4 Ultra Low Input handled preparation of low-cell-number fractions. Study-level results: Booster samples showed a return of most primary-vaccination clones (approximately 95% CD4, about 87% CD8).

This clonotype occurred many times. Its antigen is unidentified. V lost 0 bases and J lost 4; bases outside the gene matches: 7. This CDR3 spans 16 amino acids. The germline V gene has CDR1 DFQATT and CDR2 SNEGSKA (reference sequence). TCRdb reprocessed the 5' RACE reads via MiXCR and lists one record per CDR3 protein. The sample consists of about 300,000 distinct CDR3 sequences, around 7% of them appearing once. The sample was PBMCs, taken roughly 47 days after the first yellow fever vaccination. This TCR was sampled from a man between 18 and 35 years old who received the YFV17D yellow fever vaccine. The rearrangement uses TRBV20-1 and TRBJ2-2; 8 nucleotides align to TRBD1. CDR3 bases: TGCAGTGCTAGAGATCAATGGACAGGGCTCACCGGGGAGCTGTTTTTT. Protein sequence: CSARDQWTGLTGELFF.